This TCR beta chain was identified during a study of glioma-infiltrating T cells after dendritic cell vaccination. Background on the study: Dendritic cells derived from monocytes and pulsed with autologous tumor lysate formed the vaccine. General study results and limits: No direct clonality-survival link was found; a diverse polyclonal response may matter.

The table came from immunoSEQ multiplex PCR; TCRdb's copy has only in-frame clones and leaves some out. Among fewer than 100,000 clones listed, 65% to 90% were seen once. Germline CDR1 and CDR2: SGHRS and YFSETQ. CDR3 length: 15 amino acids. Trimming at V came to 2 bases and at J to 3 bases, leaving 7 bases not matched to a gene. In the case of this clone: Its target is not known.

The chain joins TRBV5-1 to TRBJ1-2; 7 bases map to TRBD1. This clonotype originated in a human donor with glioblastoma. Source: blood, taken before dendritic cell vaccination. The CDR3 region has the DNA TGCGCCAGCAGCTTTCTCGGACAGGACCACTATGGCTACACCTTC. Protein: CASSFLGQDHYGYTF.